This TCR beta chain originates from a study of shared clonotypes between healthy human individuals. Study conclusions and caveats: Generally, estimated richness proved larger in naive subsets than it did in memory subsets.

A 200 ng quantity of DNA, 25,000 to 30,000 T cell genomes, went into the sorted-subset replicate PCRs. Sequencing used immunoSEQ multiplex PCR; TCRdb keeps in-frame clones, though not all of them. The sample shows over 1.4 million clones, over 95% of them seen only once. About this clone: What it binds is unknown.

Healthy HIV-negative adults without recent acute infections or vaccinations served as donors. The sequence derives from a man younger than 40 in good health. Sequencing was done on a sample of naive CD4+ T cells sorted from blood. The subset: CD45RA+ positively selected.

This chain's CDR3 is CSARDSNYEQYF. The CDR3 coding sequence is TGCAGCGCCCGGGACTCCAACTACGAGCAGTACTTC. The chain joins TRBV29-1 to TRBJ2-7, with D perhaps TRBD2 (6 bases). V shed 7 bases and J shed 3 bases, with 13 bases lying between them. The CDR3 runs to 12 residues. From germline, CDR1 is SQVTM and CDR2 ANQGSEA.